These 10 T cell receptor beta chains share one sample of origin, sequenced in a study of cytomegalovirus exposure and HLA in healthy donors. The study ran its PCR with 60 Vbeta and 13 Jbeta primers. Assay: immunoSEQ multiplex PCR; the TCRdb copy retains only in-frame clones and omits some. The sample lists more than 95,000 clones, roughly 80% occurring once. Sequencing used PBMCs. The source of these receptors is a young man in good health and CMV-seropositive.

This sequence joins TRBV30 and TRBJ1-2; 9 bases agree with TRBD1. This CDR3 has 15 residues. The trim removed 2 bases at V and 6 bases at J, leaving 10 bases unmatched. Germline V gives CDR1 GTSNPN, CDR2 SVGIG (reference sequence). The CDR3 is CAWSRRDRDFHGYTF. The CDR3 DNA follows: TGTGCCTGGAGTAGGAGGGACAGGGACTTTCATGGCTACACCTTC.

The chain uses TRBV5-1 and TRBJ2-7; 8 positions match TRBD2. This CDR3 is built from 14 residues. The ends lost 0 bases at V and 7 bases at J; junction bases unmatched: 6. In germline, CDR1 is SGHRS, CDR2 YFSETQ. The DNA for the CDR3 is TGCGCCAGCAGCTTGGGACTAGCGAGTCGGGAGCAGTACTTC. Amino acids: CASSLGLASREQYF.

The chain has TRBV7-2 and TRBJ2-3; 11 bases match TRBD2. This CDR3 has 19 residues. V shed 1 base, J shed 1 base, and the junction held 10 bases outside the gene matches. From germline, CDR1 is SGHTA and CDR2 FQGNSA. As DNA, the CDR3 is TGTGCCAGCAGCTTAGTTTCTAGCGGGGGGCGCACCCGCACAGATACGCAGTATTTT. It codes for CASSLVSSGGRTRTDTQYF.

The chain joins TRBV30 to TRBJ1-5; possible D gene TRBD1, 5 bases. Germline V lookup: CDR1 GTSNPN, CDR2 SVGIG (reference sequence). The CDR3 is 15 amino acids. V was cut by 0 bases and J by 4 bases, with 13 bases left in between. The CDR3 region is CAWSVEEGRNQPQHF. The CDR3 bases are TGTGCCTGGAGTGTAGAGGAGGGGAGGAATCAGCCCCAGCATTTT. Full variable domain (missing parts from reference TRBV30 and TRBJ1-5): SQTIHQWPATLVQPVGSPLSLECTVEGTSNPNLYWYRQAAGRGLQLLFYSVGIGQISSEVPQNLSASRPQDRQFILSSKKLLLSDSGFYLCAWSVEEGRNQPQHFGDGTRLSIL.

This sequence joins TRBV6-1 and TRBJ2-5; TRBD2 might be the D (6 bases). The end of the DNA is better explained by TRBJ2-7, so the J call may be wrong. The CDR3 consists of 15 residues. Germline V gene data show CDR1 as MNHNS and CDR2 as SASEGT. In DNA, the CDR3 is TGTGCCAGCAGTGAAGGGCTGGCGGGGTCCTACGAGCAGTACTTC. Its translation is CASSEGLAGSYEQYF.

The chain joins TRBV2 to TRBJ2-2; TRBD1 matches 7 bases. Germline CDR1 is SNHLY and CDR2 is FYNNEI. The CDR3 is 18 residues long. V lost 5 bases to trimming and J lost 1 base; unmatched junction nucleotides: 13. The chain's CDR3 is CASSSWRSGQKNTGELFF. The CDR3 coding sequence is TGTGCCAGCAGTTCCTGGAGATCGGGACAGAAGAACACCGGGGAGCTGTTTTTT.

The chain links TRBV10-3 to TRBJ1-6; perhaps TRBD1 as D (5 bases). The CDR3 covers 15 residues. CDR1 and CDR2 from the germline V gene are ENHRY and SYGVKD. V gave up 2 bases and J gave up 10 bases, with 15 bases separating them. CDR3 coding DNA: TGTGCCATCAGTGAGGGAGTGGGGAACAGGTCACCCCTCCACTTT. Translating gives CAISEGVGNRSPLHF.

This chain links TRBV10-3 with TRBJ2-5; D is unresolved. Trimming removed 0 bases at V and 3 bases at J, with 23 bases between. The CDR3 length is 19 residues. Looked up from germline, CDR1 is ENHRY and CDR2 is SYGVKD. CDR3 sequence reads: CAISESPPDLIRSEETQYF. The CDR3 coding sequence is TGTGCCATCAGTGAGTCGCCCCCCGACTTGATCCGCTCTGAAGAGACCCAGTACTTC.

CDR3 protein: CASSDGQGGGQPQHF. The CDR3 coding sequence is TGTGCCAGCAGCGACGGACAGGGAGGGGGTCAGCCCCAGCATTTT. V is TRBV27 and J is TRBJ1-5, with TRBD1 matching over 8 bases. With 6 bases clipped from V and 6 bases from J, the junction kept 10 bases outside the gene matches. The length of the CDR3 is 15 residues. Germline V CDR1 and CDR2: MNHEY, SMNVEV (reference sequence).

Turning to this clone: Other DNA sequences in the same sample also yield this CDR3. The chain couples TRBV6-1 to TRBJ2-3; 10 nucleotides match TRBD2. V dropped 1 base and J dropped 6; count of bases not matched to a gene: 10. The CDR3 is made up of 17 amino acids. In germline, CDR1 is MNHNS, CDR2 SASEGT. CDR3 DNA: TGTGCCAGCAGTGAAGAGGTAGCGGGGGGCCCACGGGATACGCAGTATTTT. Residues: CASSEEVAGGPRDTQYF.